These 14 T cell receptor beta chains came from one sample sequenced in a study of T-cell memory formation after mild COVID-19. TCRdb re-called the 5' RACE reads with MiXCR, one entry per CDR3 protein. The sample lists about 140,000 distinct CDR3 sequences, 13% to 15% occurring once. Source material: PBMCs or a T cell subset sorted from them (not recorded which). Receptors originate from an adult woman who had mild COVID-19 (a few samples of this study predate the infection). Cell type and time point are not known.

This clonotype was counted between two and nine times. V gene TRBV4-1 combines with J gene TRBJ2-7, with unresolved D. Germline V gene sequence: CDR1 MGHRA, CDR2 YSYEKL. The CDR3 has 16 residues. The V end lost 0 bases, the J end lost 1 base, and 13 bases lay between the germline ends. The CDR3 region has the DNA TGCGCCAGCAGCCAAGAGAATCGCCCGAGGTCCTACGAGCAGTACTTC. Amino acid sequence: CASSQENRPRSYEQYF.

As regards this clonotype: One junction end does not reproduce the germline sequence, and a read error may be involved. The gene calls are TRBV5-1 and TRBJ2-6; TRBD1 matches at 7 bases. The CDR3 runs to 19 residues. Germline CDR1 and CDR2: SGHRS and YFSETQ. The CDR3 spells CASSSAGTDFSSVANVLTF. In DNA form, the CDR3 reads TGCGCCAGCAGCTCGGCCGGGACAGATTTTAGCTCTGTGGCCAACGTCCTGACTTTC.

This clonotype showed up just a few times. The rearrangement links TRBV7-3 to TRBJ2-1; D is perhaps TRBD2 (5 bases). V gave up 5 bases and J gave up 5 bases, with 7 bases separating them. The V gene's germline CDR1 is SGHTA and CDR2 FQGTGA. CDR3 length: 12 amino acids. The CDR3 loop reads CASSRGNNEQFF. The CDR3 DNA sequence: TGTGCCAGCAGCCGGGGAAACAATGAGCAGTTCTTC.

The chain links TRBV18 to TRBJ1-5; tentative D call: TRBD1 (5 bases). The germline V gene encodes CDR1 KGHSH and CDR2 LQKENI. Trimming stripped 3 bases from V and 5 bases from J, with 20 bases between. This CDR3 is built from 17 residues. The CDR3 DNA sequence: TGTGCCAGCTCACCGAAAGGGGATTCGGTAAAAGATCAGCCCCAGCATTTT. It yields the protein CASSPKGDSVKDQPQHF.

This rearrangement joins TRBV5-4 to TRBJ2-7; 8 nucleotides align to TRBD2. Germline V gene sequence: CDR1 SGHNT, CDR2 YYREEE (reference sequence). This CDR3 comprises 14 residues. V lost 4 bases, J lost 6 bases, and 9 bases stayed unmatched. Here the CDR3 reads CASSLFVSGSEQYF. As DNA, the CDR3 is TGTGCCAGCAGCCTTTTTGTCAGCGGGAGCGAGCAGTACTTC.

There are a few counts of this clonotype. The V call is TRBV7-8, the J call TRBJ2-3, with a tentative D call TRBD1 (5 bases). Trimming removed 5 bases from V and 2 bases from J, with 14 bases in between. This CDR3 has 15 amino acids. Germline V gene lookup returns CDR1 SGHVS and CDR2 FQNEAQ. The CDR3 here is CASSQTVPPTDTQYF. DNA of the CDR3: TGTGCCAGCAGCCAGACAGTCCCCCCCACAGATACGCAGTATTTT.

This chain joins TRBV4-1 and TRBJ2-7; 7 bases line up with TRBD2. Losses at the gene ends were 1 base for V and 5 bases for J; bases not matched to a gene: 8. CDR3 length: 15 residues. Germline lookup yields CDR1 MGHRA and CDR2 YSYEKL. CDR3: CASSQGGGMANEQYF. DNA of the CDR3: TGCGCCAGCAGCCAAGGGGGAGGGATGGCCAACGAGCAGTACTTC.

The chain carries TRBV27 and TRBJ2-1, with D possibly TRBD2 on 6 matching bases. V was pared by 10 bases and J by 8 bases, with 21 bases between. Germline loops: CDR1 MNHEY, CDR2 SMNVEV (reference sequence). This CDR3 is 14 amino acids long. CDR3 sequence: CATSALLAGDEQFF. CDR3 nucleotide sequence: TGTGCCACCTCGGCTCTACTAGCAGGCGATGAGCAGTTCTTC.

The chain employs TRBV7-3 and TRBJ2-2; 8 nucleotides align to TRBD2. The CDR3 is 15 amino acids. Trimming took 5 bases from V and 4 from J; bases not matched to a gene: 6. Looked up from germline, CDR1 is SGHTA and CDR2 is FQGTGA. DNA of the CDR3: TGTGCCAGCAGCGCGGGGACTAGTGCCACCGGGGAGCTGTTTTTT. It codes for CASSAGTSATGELFF. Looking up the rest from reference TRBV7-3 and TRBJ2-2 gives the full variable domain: GAGVSQTPSNKVTEKGKYVELRCDPISGHTALYWYRQSLGQGPEFLIYFQGTGAADDSGLPNDRFFAVRPEGSVSTLKIQRTERGDSAVYLCASSAGTSATGELFFGEGSRLTVL.

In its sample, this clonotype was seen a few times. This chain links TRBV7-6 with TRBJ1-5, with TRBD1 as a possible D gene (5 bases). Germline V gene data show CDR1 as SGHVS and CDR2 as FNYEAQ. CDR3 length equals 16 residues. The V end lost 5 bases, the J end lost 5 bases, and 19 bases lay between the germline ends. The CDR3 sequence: CASSPSLGREDQPQHF. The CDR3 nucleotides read TGTGCCAGCAGCCCCTCCTTGGGCAGGGAGGATCAGCCCCAGCATTTT.

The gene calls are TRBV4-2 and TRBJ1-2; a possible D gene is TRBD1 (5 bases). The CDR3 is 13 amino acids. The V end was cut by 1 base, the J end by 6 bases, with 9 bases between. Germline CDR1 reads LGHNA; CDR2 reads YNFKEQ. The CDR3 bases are TGTGCCAGCAGCCAAGCGGGGGGGGATGGCTACACCTTC. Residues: CASSQAGGDGYTF.

The CDR3 reads CSAGHDSGLSGANVLTF. CDR3 in DNA: TGCAGTGCTGGGCACGATAGCGGTCTCTCTGGGGCCAACGTCCTGACTTTC. J is TRBJ2-6 and V is TRBV20-1; possibly TRBD2 for D (6 bases). With 5 bases removed from V and 0 bases from J, the gap between germline ends came to 17 bases. The germline V gene encodes CDR1 DFQATT and CDR2 SNEGSKA (reference sequence). This CDR3 contains 17 residues.

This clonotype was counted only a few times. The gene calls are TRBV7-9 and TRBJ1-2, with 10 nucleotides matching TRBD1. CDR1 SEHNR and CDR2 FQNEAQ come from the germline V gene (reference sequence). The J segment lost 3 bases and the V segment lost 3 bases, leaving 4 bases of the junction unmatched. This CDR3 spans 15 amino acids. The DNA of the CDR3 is TGTGCCAGCAGCTTGACAGGGGGCTTAGACTATGGCTACACCTTC. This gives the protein CASSLTGGLDYGYTF. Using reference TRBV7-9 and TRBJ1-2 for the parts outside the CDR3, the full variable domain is DTGVSQNPRHKITKRGQNVTFRCDPISEHNRLYWYRQTLGQGPEFLTYFQNEAQLEKSRLLSDRFSAERPKGSFSTLEIQRTEQGDSAMYLCASSLTGGLDYGYTFGSGTRLTVV.

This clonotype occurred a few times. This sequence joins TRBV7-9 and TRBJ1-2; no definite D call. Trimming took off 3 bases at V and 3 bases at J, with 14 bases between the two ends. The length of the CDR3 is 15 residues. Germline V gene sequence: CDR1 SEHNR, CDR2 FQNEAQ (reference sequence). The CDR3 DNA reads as TGTGCCAGCAGCTTTTTAGCCCCAGGCGACTATGGCTACACCTTC. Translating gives CASSFLAPGDYGYTF.